This record concerns one TCR beta chain sequence. The CDR3 covers 15 residues. Trimming cost V 4 bases and J 6 bases; bases outside gene matches: 12. Germline CDR1 is SGHRS and CDR2 is YFSETQ. An immunoSEQ assay, version v3.0, was performed at survey level. Assay: immunoSEQ multiplex PCR; the TCRdb copy retains only in-frame clones and omits some. The sample records over 30,000 clones, 86% being singletons. The sample originates from a study of long-term antiretroviral therapy in people with HIV. Sequenced here: unsorted PBMCs, sampled 1.2 years after starting antiretroviral therapy. J is TRBJ2-7 and V is TRBV5-1, with 8 nucleotides matching TRBD1. The sequence came from a woman between 45 and 60 years old with HIV. Here the CDR3 DNA reads TGCGCCAGCAGCCCCAATGGGGGACAGGCGGGCGAGCAGTACTTC. Translation: CASSPNGGQAGEQYF.